This T cell receptor beta chain originates from a study of CD8 T cells in Susac syndrome. Germline V gives CDR1 MNHEY, CDR2 SVGAGI. CDR3 length: 14 residues. The V end was cut by 2 bases, the J end by 6 bases, with 12 bases between. In contrast to the negatively isolated CD8+ and CD4+ T cells, TEMRA cells were FACS-enriched. Random hexamers were used to reverse transcribe the RNA input (roughly 0.5 to 1 ug). It was immunoSEQ multiplex PCR that amplified TCR beta CDR3 across 54 Vbeta and 13 Jbeta. TCRdb reprocessed the immunoSEQ multiplex PCR reads with MiXCR, giving one entry per CDR3 protein. The sample comprises about 110,000 distinct CDR3 sequences, about 95% of which are singletons, and under 0.1% rests with the top ten.

The specimen was CD4+ T cells from PBMCs. This TCR derives from a human donor in good health. The chain has TRBV6-5 and TRBJ2-3; D is unclear. The CDR3 loop reads CASSYAVNMDTQYF. CDR3 in DNA: TGTGCCAGCAGTTACGCGGTCAATATGGATACGCAGTATTTT.